These 29 T cell receptor beta chains originate from one sample sequenced in a study of blood T cells in healthy people across ages. A second about 6 to 12 cycle PCR used barcoded and J-beta primers. TCRdb ran MiXCR on the 5' RACE reads and lists one entry per CDR3 protein. The table lists 1.5 million to 2 million distinct CDR3 sequences, about 30% of them singletons. The sample consisted of blood. These TCRs come from a woman aged 30 to 39 in good health.

This clonotype was detected a few times. The V call is TRBV2, the J call TRBJ1-5; D uncertain. Trimming removed 8 bases from V and 3 bases from J, with 5 bases in between. This CDR3 has 11 residues. The germline V gene encodes CDR1 SNHLY and CDR2 FYNNEI. The chain's CDR3 is CASGINQPQHF. The CDR3, as DNA: TGTGCCAGCGGGATCAATCAGCCCCAGCATTTT.

This clonotype has just a few counts. In DNA, the CDR3 is TGTGCCAGCAGCTCCCCGGGACTAGGGGGAGAGACCCAGTACTTC. As protein: CASSSPGLGGETQYF. The rearrangement joins TRBV7-9 to TRBJ2-5, with TRBD2 matching 8 bases. Germline V lookup: CDR1 SEHNR, CDR2 FQNEAQ (reference sequence). V lost 4 bases to trimming and J lost 4 bases; unmatched junction nucleotides: 8. The CDR3 covers 15 residues.

Worth noting for this clonotype: Just one base apart from a much larger clone, this may be a read error. J is TRBJ2-5 and V is TRBV2, with D possibly being TRBD1 (6 bases). The CDR3 is made up of 12 amino acids. The germline V gene encodes CDR1 SNHLY and CDR2 FYNNEI. Trimming cost V 9 bases and J 11 bases, with 19 bases left between them. CDR3 in amino acids: CARASRGNEQYF. The DNA of the CDR3 is TGTGCCAGAGCCTCGAGGGGGAATGAGCAGTACTTC.

J is TRBJ2-7 and V is TRBV20-1; no definite D call. Germline V CDR1 and CDR2: DFQATT, SNEGSKA (reference sequence). The CDR3 sequence is 12 residues long. V gave up 6 bases and J gave up 0 bases, with 9 bases separating them. CDR3 region: CSAATVSYEQYF. The CDR3 nucleotides are TGCAGTGCCGCGACGGTCTCCTACGAGCAGTACTTC.

The gene calls are TRBV20-1 and TRBJ1-2; TRBD1 agrees at 7 bases. The germline gives CDR1 DFQATT, CDR2 SNEGSKA (reference sequence). V was clipped by 1 base and J by 8 bases; unmatched bases: 10. This CDR3 comprises 14 residues. The chain's CDR3 is CSARGDSVSLGYTF. DNA of the CDR3: TGCAGTGCTAGAGGGGACAGCGTTTCGTTGGGCTACACCTTC.

This clonotype has a handful of counts. The rearrangement joins TRBV5-1 to TRBJ2-2; possibly TRBD2 for D (6 bases). The CDR3 length is 16 residues. Germline V lookup: CDR1 SGHRS, CDR2 YFSETQ. The V and J ends lost 4 bases and 2 bases respectively, with 15 bases between them. CDR3 sequence (DNA): TGCGCCAGCAGCCAAAGGTGGGGGGTTAACACCGGGGAGCTGTTTTTT. Translation gives CASSQRWGVNTGELFF.

V gene TRBV7-9 combines with J gene TRBJ2-1; perhaps TRBD1 as D (6 bases). The ends were cut back, 5 bases at V and 10 bases at J, with 12 bases in the middle. The germline V gene encodes CDR1 SEHNR and CDR2 FQNEAQ (reference sequence). The CDR3 covers 12 residues. CDR3 amino acids: CASSNREIEQFF. The CDR3 nucleotides are TGTGCCAGCAGCAACAGGGAAATAGAGCAGTTCTTC.

This clonotype occurred a few times. CDR3 nucleotides: TGTGCTAGTGGTTTGGTGGACGGTGAAAAACTGTTTTTT. It is translated as CASGLVDGEKLFF. V usage is TRBV12-5 and J usage is TRBJ1-4; D not certain. CDR1 is LGHNT, CDR2 FRNRAP, per germline. Trimming left V 0 bases short and J 7 bases short, with 6 bases between. This CDR3 has 13 amino acids.

The chain has TRBV12-3 or TRBV12-4 and TRBJ2-1; tentative D call: TRBD2 (7 bases). CDR3 length: 12 residues. Trimming removed 1 base from V and 14 bases from J, with 12 bases in between. DNA for the CDR3: TGTGCCAGCAGTTTAGGGTGGGGGGGCGAGTTCTTC. This sequence encodes CASSLGWGGEFF.

This clonotype was observed a few times. The chain couples TRBV29-1 to TRBJ2-1, with 9 nucleotides matching TRBD2. After removal of 4 bases from V and 2 bases from J, the junction contained 9 bases not matched to a gene. The CDR3 runs 16 residues. Germline CDR1 SQVTM, CDR2 ANQGSEA. CDR3 nucleotide sequence: TGCAGCGTTGCGAGTAGCGGGGGCCGACCCTACAATGAGCAGTTCTTC. This translates into CSVASSGGRPYNEQFF.

The V and J genes are TRBV9 and TRBJ2-3, with 10 bases aligning to TRBD2. The CDR3 is 15 residues long. CDR1 and CDR2 from the germline V gene are SGDLS and YYNGEE. The junction had 7 bases not matched to a gene; V was cut back by 3 bases and J by 6 bases. This chain's CDR3 is CASSASGRAFDTQYF. CDR3 coding DNA: TGTGCCAGCAGCGCAAGCGGGAGGGCATTTGATACGCAGTATTTT.

V gene TRBV9 combines with J gene TRBJ2-5, with D possibly matching TRBD2 (6 bases). This CDR3 spans 14 amino acids. Germline-derived CDR1 and CDR2 are SGDLS and YYNGEE. Trimming removed 0 bases from V and 4 bases from J, with 10 bases in between. As DNA, the CDR3 is TGTGCCAGCAGCGTAGTCGGGAGCTCAGAGACCCAGTACTTC. This gives the protein CASSVVGSSETQYF.

This chain links TRBV11-2 with TRBJ2-7; 11 bases agree with TRBD2. Germline V gene sequence: CDR1 SGHAT, CDR2 FQNNGV. Trimming took 5 bases from V and 3 from J; bases not matched to a gene: 9. CDR3 length: 16 residues. The CDR3 reads CASSQMRLAGLYEQYF. The CDR3 DNA is TGTGCCAGCAGCCAGATGAGACTAGCGGGACTCTACGAGCAGTACTTC.

This clonotype was detected only a few times. V and J are TRBV7-2 and TRBJ2-1; D may be TRBD1 or TRBD2 (5 bases each). The CDR3 has 13 residues. Germline CDR1 and CDR2: SGHTA and FQGNSA. V lost 3 bases and J 11 bases, leaving 14 bases between the germline ends. CDR3 loop: CASSFEAAGKQFF. In DNA, the CDR3 is TGTGCCAGCAGCTTCGAAGCGGCAGGGAAGCAGTTCTTC.

This clonotype was observed a handful of times. The chain employs TRBV6-5 and TRBJ1-2; possibly TRBD1 for D (5 bases). The CDR3 spans 15 residues. V lost 0 bases to trimming and J lost 5 bases, with 13 bases between them. Germline CDR1 is MNHEY and CDR2 is SVGAGI. In DNA, the CDR3 is TGTGCCAGCAGTTACTCGAAAACAGGAAAATATGGCTACACCTTC. This sequence encodes CASSYSKTGKYGYTF.

V usage is TRBV28 and J usage is TRBJ2-6, with no clear D. The ends were cut back, 2 bases at V and 0 bases at J, with 8 bases in the middle. CDR1 is MDHEN and CDR2 is SYDVKM in the germline V gene. This CDR3 contains 16 residues. The CDR3 coding sequence is TGTGCCAGCAGTTTAATAGGGATCTCTGGGGCCAACGTCCTGACTTTC. The encoded protein is CASSLIGISGANVLTF.

This clonotype was seen a few times. This chain connects TRBV7-6 to TRBJ1-5; D gene uncertain. This CDR3 is built from 13 residues. With 0 bases removed from V and 5 bases from J, the gap between germline ends came to 5 bases. The germline V gene encodes CDR1 SGHVS and CDR2 FNYEAQ. The CDR3 DNA reads TGTGCCAGCAGCTTAGCGCTTGATCAGCCCCAGCATTTT. As protein: CASSLALDQPQHF.

The chain joins TRBV9 to TRBJ1-3; D remains unclear. Trimming took off 8 bases at V and 0 bases at J, with 18 bases between the two ends. The CDR3 is 16 residues long. Germline values: CDR1 SGDLS, CDR2 YYNGEE. In nucleotides, the CDR3 is TGTGCCAGTGGGGTTGGGCCGCGGTTCTCTGGAAACACCATATATTTT. Residues: CASGVGPRFSGNTIYF.

The chain combines TRBV11-2 with TRBJ2-4; 7 nucleotides match TRBD2. The junction had 11 bases not matched to a gene; V was cut back by 4 bases and J by 2 bases. Germline CDR1 reads SGHAT; CDR2 reads FQNNGV. This CDR3 is 17 amino acids long. CDR3 DNA sequence: TGTGCCAGCAGCTCGCGGACTAGACTGGGCTCCAAAAACATTCAGTACTTC. This translates into CASSSRTRLGSKNIQYF.

For this clonotype: A read error may account for a junction end that differs from germline. J is TRBJ1-2 and V is TRBV14; D possibly corresponds to TRBD1 (6 bases). The CDR3 totals 14 residues. Germline V gene data show CDR1 as SGHDN and CDR2 as FVKESK. The DNA of the CDR3 is TGTGTCAGCAGCCAAACCGGGACAACTTATGGCTACACCTTC. Translated, it gives CVSSQTGTTYGYTF.

On this clonotype itself: Germline and junction disagree at one end, which may indicate a read error. The chain recombines TRBV7-2 with TRBJ1-2; no clear D. The CDR3 contains 12 residues. The germline V gene has CDR1 SGHTA and CDR2 FQGNSA. CDR3 region: CDSSFSQHGYTF. In DNA form, the CDR3 reads TGTGACAGCAGCTTTTCTCAACACGGCTACACCTTC.

The J gene is TRBJ2-2, the V gene TRBV20-1; D might be TRBD2 (6 bases). Germline CDR1 and CDR2: DFQATT and SNEGSKA (reference sequence). Trimming took 6 bases from V and 2 from J, leaving 13 bases between them. The CDR3 has 14 amino acids. As DNA, the CDR3 is TGCAGTGCCCGGGACTCCGGAAACACCGGGGAGCTGTTTTTT. This gives the protein CSARDSGNTGELFF.

This clonotype turned up a few times. The gene calls are TRBV10-1 and TRBJ2-1, with unresolved D. The V gene's germline CDR1 is WNHNN and CDR2 SYGVQD (reference sequence). The CDR3 is 13 amino acids. V was clipped by 10 bases and J by 5 bases, with 15 bases between them. The CDR3 spells CATRPGPNNEQFF. CDR3 nucleotides: TGCGCCACTCGACCCGGGCCGAACAATGAGCAGTTCTTC.

This clonotype was counted between two and nine times. The chain is built from TRBV7-9 and TRBJ2-4; D might be TRBD1 (6 bases). V lost 1 base, J lost 0 bases, and 10 bases lay in between. This CDR3 contains 16 residues. Germline CDR1 reads SEHNR; CDR2 reads FQNEAQ (reference sequence). The CDR3 spells CASSLGTAIAKNIQYF. CDR3 DNA sequence: TGTGCCAGCAGCTTAGGGACAGCGATAGCCAAAAACATTCAGTACTTC. The whole variable domain, remainder taken from reference TRBV7-9 and TRBJ2-4, is DTGVSQNPRHKITKRGQNVTFRCDPISEHNRLYWYRQTLGQGPEFLTYFQNEAQLEKSRLLSDRFSAERPKGSFSTLEIQRTEQGDSAMYLCASSLGTAIAKNIQYFGAGTRLSVL.

CDR3 nucleotide sequence: TGTGCCAGCAGTGCCCCTTGGCGGGGGATGAACACTGAAGCTTTCTTT. Translated, it gives CASSAPWRGMNTEAFF. V is TRBV28 and J is TRBJ1-1, with D possibly TRBD1 on 5 matching bases. The CDR3 length is 16 residues. Germline assignment: CDR1 MDHEN and CDR2 SYDVKM. V lost 5 bases, J lost 0 bases, and 16 bases lay in between. Full variable domain (rest looked up from reference TRBV28 and TRBJ1-1): DVKVTQSSRYLVKRTGEKVFLECVQDMDHENMFWYRQDPGLGLRLIYFSYDVKMKEKGDIPEGYSVSREKKERFSLILESASTNQTSMYLCASSAPWRGMNTEAFFGQGTRLTVV.

The chain uses TRBV7-2 and TRBJ2-3; D perhaps matches TRBD1 (5 bases). Trimming left V 4 bases short and J 6 bases short, with 11 bases between. The CDR3 spans 13 residues. Germline CDR1 reads SGHTA; CDR2 reads FQGNSA. CDR3 amino acids: CASSSRGRDTQYF. The DNA of the CDR3 is TGTGCCAGCAGCTCAAGGGGTAGGGATACGCAGTATTTT.

There are a few counts of this clonotype. The V and J genes are TRBV5-1 and TRBJ2-3; TRBD2 might be the D (6 bases). Trimming pared 1 base from V and 5 bases from J, leaving 14 bases between. The CDR3 spans 15 residues. Germline CDR1 is SGHRS and CDR2 is YFSETQ. CDR3 coding DNA: TGCGCCAGCAGCTTGAAAAGGGGAGGTCTAGATACGCAGTATTTT. Residues: CASSLKRGGLDTQYF. The full variable domain, rest sourced from reference TRBV5-1 and TRBJ2-3, is KAGVTQTPRYLIKTRGQQVTLSCSPISGHRSVSWYQQTPGQGLQFLFEYFSETQRNKGNFPGRFSGRQFSNSRSEMNVSTLELGDSALYLCASSLKRGGLDTQYFGPGTRLTVL.

This clonotype was recorded many times. This chain uses TRBV5-6 with TRBJ2-1, with 8 bases matching TRBD2. CDR1 is SGHDT, CDR2 YYEEEE, per germline. The trim removed 2 bases at V and 4 bases at J, leaving 2 bases unmatched. CDR3 length: 14 amino acids. The CDR3 reads CASSLQRGYNEQFF. The CDR3 DNA is TGTGCCAGCAGCTTACAGCGGGGGTACAATGAGCAGTTCTTC.

This clonotype was picked up many times. The V and J genes are TRBV7-9 and TRBJ2-7; D is ambiguous. V lost 3 bases and J lost 2, with 11 bases in between. The CDR3 is 14 residues long. Germline values: CDR1 SEHNR, CDR2 FQNEAQ (reference sequence). The CDR3 loop reads CASSLDLGAYEQYF. CDR3 DNA: TGTGCCAGCAGCTTGGACCTTGGGGCCTACGAGCAGTACTTC.